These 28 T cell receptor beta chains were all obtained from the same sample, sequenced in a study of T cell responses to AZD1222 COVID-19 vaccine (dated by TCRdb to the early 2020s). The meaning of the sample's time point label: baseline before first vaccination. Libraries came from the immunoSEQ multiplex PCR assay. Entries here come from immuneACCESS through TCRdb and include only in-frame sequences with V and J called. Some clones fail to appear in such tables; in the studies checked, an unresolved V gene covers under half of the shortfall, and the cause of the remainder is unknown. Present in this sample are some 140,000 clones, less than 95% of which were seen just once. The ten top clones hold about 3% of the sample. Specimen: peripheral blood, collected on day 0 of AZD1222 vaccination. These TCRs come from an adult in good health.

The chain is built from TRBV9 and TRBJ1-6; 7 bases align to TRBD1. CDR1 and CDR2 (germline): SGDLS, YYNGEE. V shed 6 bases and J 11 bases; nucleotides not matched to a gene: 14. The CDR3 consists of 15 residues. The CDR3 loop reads CASTKGTGEGPPLHF. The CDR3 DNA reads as TGTGCCAGCACGAAGGGAACAGGGGAAGGTCCACCCCTCCACTTT.

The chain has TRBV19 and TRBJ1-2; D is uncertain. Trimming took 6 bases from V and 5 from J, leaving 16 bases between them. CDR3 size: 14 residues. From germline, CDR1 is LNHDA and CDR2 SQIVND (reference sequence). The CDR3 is CASRGGGEWYGYTF. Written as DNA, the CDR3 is TGTGCCAGTAGGGGAGGAGGCGAGTGGTATGGCTACACCTTC.

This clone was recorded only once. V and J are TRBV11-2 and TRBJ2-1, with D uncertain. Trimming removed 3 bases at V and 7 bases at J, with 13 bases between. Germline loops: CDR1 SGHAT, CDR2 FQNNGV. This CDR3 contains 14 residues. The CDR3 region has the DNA TGTGCCAGCAGCTTGGATATATCCATGAATGAGCAGTTCTTC. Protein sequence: CASSLDISMNEQFF.

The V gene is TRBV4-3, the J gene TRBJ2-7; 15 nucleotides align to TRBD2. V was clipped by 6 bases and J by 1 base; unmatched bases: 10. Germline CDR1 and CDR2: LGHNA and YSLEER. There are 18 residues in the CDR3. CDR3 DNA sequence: TGCGCCAGCAGTGGAAGGACTAGCGGGGGGGCCCGGTCCTACGAGCAGTACTTC. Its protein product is CASSGRTSGGARSYEQYF.

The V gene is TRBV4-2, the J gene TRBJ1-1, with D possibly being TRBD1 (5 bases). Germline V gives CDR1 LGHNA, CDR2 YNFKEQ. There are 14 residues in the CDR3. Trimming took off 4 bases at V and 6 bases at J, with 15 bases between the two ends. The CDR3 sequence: CASSRDSGFAEAFF. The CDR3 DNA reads TGTGCCAGCAGCCGGGACTCGGGGTTCGCTGAAGCTTTCTTT.

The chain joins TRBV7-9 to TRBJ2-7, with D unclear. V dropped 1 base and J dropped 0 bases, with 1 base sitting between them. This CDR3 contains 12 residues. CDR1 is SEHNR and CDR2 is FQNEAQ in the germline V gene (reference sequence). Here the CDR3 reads CASSLGSYEQYF. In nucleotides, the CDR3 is TGTGCCAGCAGCTTAGGCTCCTACGAGCAGTACTTC.

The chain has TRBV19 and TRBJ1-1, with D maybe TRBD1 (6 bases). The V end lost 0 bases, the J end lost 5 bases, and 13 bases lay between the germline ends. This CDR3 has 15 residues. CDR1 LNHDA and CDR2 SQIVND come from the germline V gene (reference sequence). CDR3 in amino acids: CASSIDWGARTEAFF. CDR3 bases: TGTGCCAGTAGTATAGATTGGGGGGCGCGGACTGAAGCTTTCTTT. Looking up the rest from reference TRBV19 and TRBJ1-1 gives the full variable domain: DGGITQSPKYLFRKEGQNVTLSCEQNLNHDAMYWYRQDPGQGLRLIYYSQIVNDFQKGDIAEGYSVSREKKESFPLTVTSAQKNPTAFYLCASSIDWGARTEAFFGQGTRLTVV.

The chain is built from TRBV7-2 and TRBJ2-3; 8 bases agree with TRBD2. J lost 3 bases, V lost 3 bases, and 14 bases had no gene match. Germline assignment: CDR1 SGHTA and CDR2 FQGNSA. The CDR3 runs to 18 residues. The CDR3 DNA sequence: TGTGCCAGCAGCTTCTCTTACGGACTAGCCGGAGAGACAGATACGCAGTATTTT. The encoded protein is CASSFSYGLAGETDTQYF.

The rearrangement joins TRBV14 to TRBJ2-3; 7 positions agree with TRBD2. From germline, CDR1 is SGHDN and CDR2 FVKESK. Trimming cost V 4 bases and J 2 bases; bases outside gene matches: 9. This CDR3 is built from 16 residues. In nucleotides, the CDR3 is TGTGCCAGCAGCCCCCTTGGGGGGGGGAACACAGATACGCAGTATTTT. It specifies CASSPLGGGNTDTQYF.

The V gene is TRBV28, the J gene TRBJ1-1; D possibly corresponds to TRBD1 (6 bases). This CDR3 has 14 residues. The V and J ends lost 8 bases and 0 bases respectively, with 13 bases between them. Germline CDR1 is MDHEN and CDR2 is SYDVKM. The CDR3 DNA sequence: TGTGCCAGCCTGCGAAGGGGGATGAACACTGAAGCTTTCTTT. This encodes CASLRRGMNTEAFF.

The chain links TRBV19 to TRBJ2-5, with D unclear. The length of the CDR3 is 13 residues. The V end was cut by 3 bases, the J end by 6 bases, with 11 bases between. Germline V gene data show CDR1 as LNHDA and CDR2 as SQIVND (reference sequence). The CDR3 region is CASSIELGKTQYF. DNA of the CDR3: TGTGCCAGTAGTATCGAGCTAGGGAAGACCCAGTACTTC.

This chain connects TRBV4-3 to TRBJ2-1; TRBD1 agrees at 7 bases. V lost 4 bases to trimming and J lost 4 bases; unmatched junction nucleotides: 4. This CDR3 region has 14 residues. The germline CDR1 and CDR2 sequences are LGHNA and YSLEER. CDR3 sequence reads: CASSRDREYNEQFF. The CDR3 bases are TGCGCCAGCAGCCGCGACAGGGAGTACAATGAGCAGTTCTTC.

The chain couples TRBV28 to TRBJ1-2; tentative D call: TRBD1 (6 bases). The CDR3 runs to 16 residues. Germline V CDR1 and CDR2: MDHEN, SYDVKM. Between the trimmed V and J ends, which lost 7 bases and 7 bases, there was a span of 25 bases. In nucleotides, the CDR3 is TGTGCCAGCATCTCCTGGGGGCGAGATATAAGTGGTGGCTACACCTTC. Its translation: CASISWGRDISGGYTF.

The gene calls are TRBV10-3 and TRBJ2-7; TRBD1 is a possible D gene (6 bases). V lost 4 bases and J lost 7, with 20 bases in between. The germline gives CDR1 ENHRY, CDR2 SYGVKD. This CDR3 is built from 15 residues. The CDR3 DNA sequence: TGTGCCATCAGTGGTAGCACCGGGACACCTTGGGAGCAGTACTTC. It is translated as CAISGSTGTPWEQYF.

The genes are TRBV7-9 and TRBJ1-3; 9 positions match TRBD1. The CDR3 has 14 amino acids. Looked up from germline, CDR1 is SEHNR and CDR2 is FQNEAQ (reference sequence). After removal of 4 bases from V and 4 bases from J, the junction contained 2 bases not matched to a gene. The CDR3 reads CASSSDRGGNTIYF. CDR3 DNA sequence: TGTGCCAGCAGCTCTGACAGGGGGGGAAACACCATATATTTT.

CDR3 sequence (DNA): TGTGCCAGCAGCCGAATTAGCGGGAAAGGGGAGACCCAGTACTTC. Its translation: CASSRISGKGETQYF. The rearrangement uses TRBV3-1 (or the pseudogene TRBV3-2) and TRBJ2-5; 8 bases fit TRBD2. CDR1 is LGHDT and CDR2 is YNNKEL in the germline V gene (reference sequence). Trimming at V came to 4 bases and at J to 5 bases, leaving 9 bases not matched to a gene. The CDR3 covers 15 residues.

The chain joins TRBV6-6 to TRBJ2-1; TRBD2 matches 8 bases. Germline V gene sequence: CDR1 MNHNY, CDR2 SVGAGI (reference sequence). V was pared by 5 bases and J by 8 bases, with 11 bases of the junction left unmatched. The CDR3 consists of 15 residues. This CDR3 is CASSPGTRGGDEQFF. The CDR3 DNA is TGTGCCAGCAGTCCCGGGACTAGGGGCGGGGATGAGCAGTTCTTC.

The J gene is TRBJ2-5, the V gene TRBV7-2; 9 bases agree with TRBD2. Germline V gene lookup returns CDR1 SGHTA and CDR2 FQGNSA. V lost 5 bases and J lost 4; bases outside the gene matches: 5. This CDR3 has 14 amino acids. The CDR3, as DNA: TGTGCCAGCAGCCCGCGGGGGGGCCTAGAGACCCAGTACTTC. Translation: CASSPRGGLETQYF.

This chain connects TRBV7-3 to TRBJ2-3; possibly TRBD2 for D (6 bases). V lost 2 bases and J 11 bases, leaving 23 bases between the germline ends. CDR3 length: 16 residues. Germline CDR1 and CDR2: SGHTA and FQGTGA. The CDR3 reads CASSLESRGHDPMQYF. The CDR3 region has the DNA TGTGCCAGCAGCTTAGAGTCGCGGGGCCACGATCCCATGCAGTATTTT.

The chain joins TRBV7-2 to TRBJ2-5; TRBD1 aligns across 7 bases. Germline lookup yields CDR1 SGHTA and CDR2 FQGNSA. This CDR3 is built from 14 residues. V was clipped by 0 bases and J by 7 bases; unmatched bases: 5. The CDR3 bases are TGTGCCAGCAGCTTAGCACAGGGGTGGGGGACCCAGTACTTC. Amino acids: CASSLAQGWGTQYF.

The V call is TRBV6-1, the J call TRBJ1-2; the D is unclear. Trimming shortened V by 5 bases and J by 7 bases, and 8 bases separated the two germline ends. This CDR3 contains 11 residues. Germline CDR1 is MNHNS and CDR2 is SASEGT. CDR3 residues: CASSPRVGYTF. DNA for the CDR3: TGTGCCAGCAGTCCTCGAGTTGGCTACACCTTC.

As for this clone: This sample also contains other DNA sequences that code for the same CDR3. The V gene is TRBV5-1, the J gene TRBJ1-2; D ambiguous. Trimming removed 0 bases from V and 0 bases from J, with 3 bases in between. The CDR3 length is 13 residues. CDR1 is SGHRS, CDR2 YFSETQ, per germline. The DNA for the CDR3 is TGCGCCAGCAGCTTGGGGGCTAACTATGGCTACACCTTC. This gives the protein CASSLGANYGYTF.

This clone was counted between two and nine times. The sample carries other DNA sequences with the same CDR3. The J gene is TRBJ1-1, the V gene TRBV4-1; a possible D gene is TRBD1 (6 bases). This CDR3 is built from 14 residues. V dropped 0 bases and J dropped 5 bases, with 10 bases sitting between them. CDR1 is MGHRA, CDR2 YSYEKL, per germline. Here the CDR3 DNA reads TGCGCCAGCAGCCAAGATATAGGGGGGACTGAAGCTTTCTTT. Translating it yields CASSQDIGGTEAFF.

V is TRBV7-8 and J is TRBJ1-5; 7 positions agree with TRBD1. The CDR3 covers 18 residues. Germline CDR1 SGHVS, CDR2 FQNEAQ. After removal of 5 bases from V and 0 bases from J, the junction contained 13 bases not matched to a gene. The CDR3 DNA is TGTGCCAGCAGCCCTAGACAGGGATTGGGGTATAGCAATCAGCCCCAGCATTTT. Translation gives CASSPRQGLGYSNQPQHF.

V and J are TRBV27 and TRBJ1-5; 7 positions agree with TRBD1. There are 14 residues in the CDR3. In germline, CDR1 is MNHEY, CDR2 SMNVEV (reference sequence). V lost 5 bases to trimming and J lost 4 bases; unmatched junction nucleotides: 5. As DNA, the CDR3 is TGTGCCAGCAGTCTCGGGACAGTTAATCAGCCCCAGCATTTT. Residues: CASSLGTVNQPQHF.

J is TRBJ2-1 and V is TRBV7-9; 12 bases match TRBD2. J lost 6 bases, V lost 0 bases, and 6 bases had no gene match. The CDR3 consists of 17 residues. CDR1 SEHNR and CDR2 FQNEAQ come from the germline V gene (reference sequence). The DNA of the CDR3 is TGTGCCAGCAGCTTAGCTGACCTAGCGGGAGGGATCAATGAGCAGTTCTTC. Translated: CASSLADLAGGINEQFF. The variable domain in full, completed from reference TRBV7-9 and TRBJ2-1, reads DTGVSQNPRHKITKRGQNVTFRCDPISEHNRLYWYRQTLGQGPEFLTYFQNEAQLEKSRLLSDRFSAERPKGSFSTLEIQRTEQGDSAMYLCASSLADLAGGINEQFFGPGTRLTVL.

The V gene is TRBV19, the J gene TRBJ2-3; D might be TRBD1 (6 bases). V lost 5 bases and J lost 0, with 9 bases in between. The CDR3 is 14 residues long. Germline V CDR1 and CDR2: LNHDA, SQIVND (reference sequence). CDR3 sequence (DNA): TGTGCCAGTAGTCCCGGACAGAGCACAGATACGCAGTATTTT. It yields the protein CASSPGQSTDTQYF.

CDR3 residues: CASSLGDRAEAFF. For the CDR3, the DNA is TGTGCCAGCAGCTTGGGGGACAGAGCTGAAGCTTTCTTT. This rearrangement joins TRBV7-9 to TRBJ1-1; TRBD1 matches 7 bases. This CDR3 comprises 13 residues. Trimming at V came to 3 bases and at J to 6 bases, leaving 4 bases not matched to a gene. From germline, CDR1 is SEHNR and CDR2 FQNEAQ (reference sequence).